This entry is about one TCR beta chain. This table comes from immunoSEQ multiplex PCR, and its TCRdb copy is limited to in-frame clones, with some not included. Found here are 200,000 to 250,000 clones, roughly 89% of them singletons; the top ten hold about 15%. The germline gives CDR1 LNHDA, CDR2 SQIVND (reference sequence). Trimming at V came to 1 base and at J to 4 bases, leaving 3 bases not matched to a gene. This CDR3 is built from 15 residues. This entry comes from a study of blood T cell repertoires in COVID-19. V is TRBV19 and J is TRBJ1-5, with 8 bases matching TRBD1. This receptor was obtained from a young man who had been exposed to COVID-19. The source material was PBMCs or T cells enriched from blood (not recorded which). CDR3 bases: TGTGCCAGTAGTATAGGGGGACAGGTAAATCAGCCCCAGCATTTT. Its translation: CASSIGGQVNQPQHF. Full variable domain (rest looked up from reference TRBV19 and TRBJ1-5): DGGITQSPKYLFRKEGQNVTLSCEQNLNHDAMYWYRQDPGQGLRLIYYSQIVNDFQKGDIAEGYSVSREKKESFPLTVTSAQKNPTAFYLCASSIGGQVNQPQHFGDGTRLSIL.